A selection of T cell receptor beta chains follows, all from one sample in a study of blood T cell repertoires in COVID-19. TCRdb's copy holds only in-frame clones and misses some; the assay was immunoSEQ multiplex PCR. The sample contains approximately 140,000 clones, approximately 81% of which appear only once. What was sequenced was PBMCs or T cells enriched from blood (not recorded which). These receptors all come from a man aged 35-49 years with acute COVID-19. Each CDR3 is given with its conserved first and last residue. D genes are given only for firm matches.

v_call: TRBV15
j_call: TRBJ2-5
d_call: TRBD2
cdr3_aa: CATSTRLAQETQYF

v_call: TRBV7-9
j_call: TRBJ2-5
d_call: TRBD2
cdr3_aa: CASSLSGGETQYF

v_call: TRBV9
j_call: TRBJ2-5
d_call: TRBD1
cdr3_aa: CASSVQGGQGQETQYF

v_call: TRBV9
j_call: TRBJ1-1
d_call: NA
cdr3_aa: CASSVQPSGTEAFF

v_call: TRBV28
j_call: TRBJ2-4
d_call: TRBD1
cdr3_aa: CASSLGQGAGWTKNIQYF

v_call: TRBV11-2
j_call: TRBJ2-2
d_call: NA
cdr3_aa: CASSTGGSGELFF

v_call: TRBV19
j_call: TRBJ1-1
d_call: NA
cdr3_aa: CASSIGPGVGTEAFF

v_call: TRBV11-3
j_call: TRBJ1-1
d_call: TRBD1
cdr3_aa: CASSLTGEDTEAFF

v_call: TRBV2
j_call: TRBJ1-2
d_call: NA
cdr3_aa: CASSLSRQNNYGYTF

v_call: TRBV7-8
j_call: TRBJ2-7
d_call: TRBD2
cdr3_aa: CASSLAPGLAGDREQYF